This T cell receptor beta chain stems from a study of blood T cell repertoires in COVID-19. The germline gives CDR1 MGHRA, CDR2 YSYEKL. V was clipped by 2 bases and J by 2 bases, with 14 bases between them. The CDR3 sequence is 16 residues long. Clinical histories supplied by participants themselves formed the basis of cohort assignment. The assay was immunoSEQ multiplex PCR, and TCRdb's table has in-frame clones only and misses some. The table has about 200,000 clones, roughly four fifths seen once. V gene TRBV4-1 combines with J gene TRBJ2-3; D may be TRBD2 (7 bases). The sequence derives from a man in his forties who had recovered from COVID-19. Sequencing was carried out using PBMCs or T cells enriched from blood (not recorded which). The CDR3 sequence is CASSQLGGGHTDTQYF. The CDR3 coding sequence is TGCGCCAGCAGCCAACTGGGAGGGGGTCACACAGATACGCAGTATTTT.